The 10 T cell receptor beta chains in this list originate from one sample, sequenced in a study of T-cell reconstitution after alpha-beta-depleted transplantation in children. Unique molecular identifiers were built into the TCRbeta library. MiXCR, run by TCRdb on the PCR reads, gives a single entry per CDR3 protein. Here the sample spans about 270,000 distinct CDR3 sequences, 9.9% being singletons. The sample here was PBMCs from the stem cell graft donor, taken from the stem cell graft. The source is a human donor who donated a stem cell graft to a child with SCID.

This clonotype was observed a handful of times. The chain recombines TRBV10-3 with TRBJ2-3, with 7 nucleotides matching TRBD2. Per germline, CDR1 ENHRY and CDR2 SYGVKD. The CDR3 extends over 14 amino acids. After removal of 6 bases from V and 1 base from J, the junction contained 4 bases not matched to a gene. The CDR3: CAIRREGGTDTQYF. The CDR3 DNA is TGTGCCATCAGGAGGGAGGGAGGCACAGATACGCAGTATTTT.

This clonotype was seen only a few times. CDR3 in amino acids: CASSSRDEQYF. The CDR3 coding sequence is TGTGCCAGCAGTTCCCGGGACGAGCAGTACTTC. The J gene is TRBJ2-7, the V gene TRBV6-5, with unresolved D. Germline values: CDR1 MNHEY, CDR2 SVGAGI. The V gene lost 4 bases and the J gene lost 5 bases, with 6 bases spanning the gap. CDR3 length: 11 residues.

This clonotype was found many times. This chain uses TRBV27 with TRBJ1-1; D is perhaps TRBD1 (6 bases). The germline V and J ends were trimmed by 5 bases and 7 bases, with 17 bases remaining between them. CDR1 is MNHEY, CDR2 SMNVEV, per germline (reference sequence). This CDR3 is 14 amino acids long. CDR3 DNA: TGTGCCAGCAGTCGTCTTGGTATAGGGGGTGAAGCTTTCTTT. Translated, it gives CASSRLGIGGEAFF.

This clonotype has a count of ten or more. This chain connects TRBV5-1 to TRBJ2-3; 9 nucleotides match TRBD2. There are 18 residues in the CDR3. The germline V gene encodes CDR1 SGHRS and CDR2 YFSETQ. The J segment lost 0 bases and the V segment lost 4 bases, leaving 12 bases of the junction unmatched. The CDR3 DNA is TGCGCCAGCAGCACCCTTACCCTGGCGGGGGGGAGCACAGATACGCAGTATTTT. Protein: CASSTLTLAGGSTDTQYF.

This clonotype has more than one count but fewer than ten. The chain is built from TRBV5-1 and TRBJ1-4; TRBD1 aligns across 7 bases. The CDR3 length is 14 residues. The J segment lost 8 bases and the V segment lost 5 bases, leaving 9 bases of the junction unmatched. In germline, CDR1 is SGHRS, CDR2 YFSETQ. CDR3 sequence (DNA): TGCGCCAGCAGTCCCGCAGGGGGTGGAGAAAAACTGTTTTTT. Protein: CASSPAGGGEKLFF.

This clonotype turned up a few times. J is TRBJ2-2 and V is TRBV21-1; the DNA was not used to check the table's D call, TRBD1. TRBV21-1 is assigned pseudogene status. The CDR3 runs 16 residues. CDR3 loop: CASSKYGGGYTGELFF. CDR3 coding DNA: TGTGCCAGCAGCAAATATGGAGGGGGATACACCGGGGAGCTGTTTTTT.

This chain links TRBV5-1 with TRBJ2-1; 8 bases fit TRBD2. V shed 0 bases, J shed 8 bases, and the junction held 7 bases outside the gene matches. Per germline, CDR1 SGHRS and CDR2 YFSETQ. The CDR3 runs to 15 residues. CDR3 DNA sequence: TGCGCCAGCAGCTTGGAGGGGGGACTAGGCTATGAGCAGTTCTTC. Translation: CASSLEGGLGYEQFF. Full variable domain (outside the CDR3, taken from reference TRBV5-1 and TRBJ2-1): KAGVTQTPRYLIKTRGQQVTLSCSPISGHRSVSWYQQTPGQGLQFLFEYFSETQRNKGNFPGRFSGRQFSNSRSEMNVSTLELGDSALYLCASSLEGGLGYEQFFGPGTRLTVL.

The chain couples TRBV20-1 to TRBJ2-7; D could derive from TRBD1 or TRBD2 (6 bases each). CDR1 DFQATT and CDR2 SNEGSKA come from the germline V gene (reference sequence). Trimming left V 1 base short and J 0 bases short, with 10 bases between. This CDR3 is 14 amino acids long. As DNA, the CDR3 is TGCAGTGCTAGAGGGGGGCGGGGCTCCTACGAGCAGTACTTC. It yields the protein CSARGGRGSYEQYF.

The genes are TRBV14 and TRBJ2-2, with D perhaps matching TRBD1 (6 bases). V shed 4 bases and J shed 4 bases, with 10 bases lying between them. CDR1 is SGHDN, CDR2 FVKESK, per germline. CDR3 length: 14 amino acids. The CDR3 region has the DNA TGTGCCAGCAGCCGGGACATTGGCACCGGGGAGCTGTTTTTT. This codes for CASSRDIGTGELFF.

This clonotype was recorded many times. The chain joins TRBV5-1 to TRBJ2-5; tentatively, D is TRBD1 (6 bases). CDR1 is SGHRS, CDR2 YFSETQ, per germline. The CDR3 is 14 residues long. V shed 3 bases and J shed 5 bases, with 14 bases lying between them. The chain's CDR3 is CASSWTAEGETQYF. The CDR3 nucleotides are TGCGCCAGCAGCTGGACAGCCGAAGGGGAGACCCAGTACTTC.